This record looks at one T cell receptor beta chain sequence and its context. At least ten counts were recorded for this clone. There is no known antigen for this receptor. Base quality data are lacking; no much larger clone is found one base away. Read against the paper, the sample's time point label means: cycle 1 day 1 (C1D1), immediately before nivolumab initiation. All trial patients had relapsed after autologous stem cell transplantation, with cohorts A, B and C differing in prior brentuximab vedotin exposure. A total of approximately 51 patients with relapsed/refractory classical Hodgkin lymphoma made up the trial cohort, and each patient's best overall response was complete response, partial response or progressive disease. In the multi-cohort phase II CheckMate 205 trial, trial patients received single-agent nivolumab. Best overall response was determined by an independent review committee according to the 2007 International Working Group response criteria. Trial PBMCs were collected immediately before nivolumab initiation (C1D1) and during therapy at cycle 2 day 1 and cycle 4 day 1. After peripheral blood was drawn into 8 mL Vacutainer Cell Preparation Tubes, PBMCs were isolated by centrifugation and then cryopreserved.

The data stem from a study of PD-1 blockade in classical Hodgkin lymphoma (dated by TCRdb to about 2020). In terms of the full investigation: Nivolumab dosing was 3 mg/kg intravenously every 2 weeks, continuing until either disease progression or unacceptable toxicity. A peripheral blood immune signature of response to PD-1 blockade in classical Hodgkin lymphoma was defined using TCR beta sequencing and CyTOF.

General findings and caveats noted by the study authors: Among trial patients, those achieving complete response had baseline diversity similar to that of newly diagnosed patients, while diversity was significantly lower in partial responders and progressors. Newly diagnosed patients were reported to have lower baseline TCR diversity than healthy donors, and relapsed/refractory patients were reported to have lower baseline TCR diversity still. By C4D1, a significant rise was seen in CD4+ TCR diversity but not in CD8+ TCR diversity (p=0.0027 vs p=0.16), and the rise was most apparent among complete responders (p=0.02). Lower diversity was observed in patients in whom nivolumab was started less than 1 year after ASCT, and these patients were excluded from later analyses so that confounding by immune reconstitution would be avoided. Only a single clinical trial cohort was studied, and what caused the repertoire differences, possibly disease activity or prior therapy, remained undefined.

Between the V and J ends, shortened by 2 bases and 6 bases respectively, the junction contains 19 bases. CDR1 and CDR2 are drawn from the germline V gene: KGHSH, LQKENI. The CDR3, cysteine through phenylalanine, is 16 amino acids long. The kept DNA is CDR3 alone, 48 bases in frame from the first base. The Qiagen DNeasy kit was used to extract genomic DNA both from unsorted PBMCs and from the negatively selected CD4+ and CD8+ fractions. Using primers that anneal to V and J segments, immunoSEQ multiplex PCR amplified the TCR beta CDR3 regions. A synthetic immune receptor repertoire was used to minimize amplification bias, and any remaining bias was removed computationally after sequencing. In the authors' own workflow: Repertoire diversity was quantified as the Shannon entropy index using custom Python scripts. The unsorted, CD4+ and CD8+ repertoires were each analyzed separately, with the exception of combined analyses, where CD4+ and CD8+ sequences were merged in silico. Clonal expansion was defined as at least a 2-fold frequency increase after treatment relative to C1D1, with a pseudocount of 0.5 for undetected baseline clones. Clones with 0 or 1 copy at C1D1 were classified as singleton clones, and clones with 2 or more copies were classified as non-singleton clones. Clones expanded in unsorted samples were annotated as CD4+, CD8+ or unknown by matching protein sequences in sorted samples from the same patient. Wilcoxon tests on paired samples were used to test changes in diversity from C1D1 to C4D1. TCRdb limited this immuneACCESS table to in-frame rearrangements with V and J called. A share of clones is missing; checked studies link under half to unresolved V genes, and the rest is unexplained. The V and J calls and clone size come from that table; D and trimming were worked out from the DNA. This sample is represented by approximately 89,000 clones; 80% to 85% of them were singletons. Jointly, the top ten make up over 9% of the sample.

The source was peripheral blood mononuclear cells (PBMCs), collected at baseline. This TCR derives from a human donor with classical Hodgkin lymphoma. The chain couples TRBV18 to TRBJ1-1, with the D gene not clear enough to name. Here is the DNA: TGTGCCAGCTCACCAACAAATCCCGTAGGTAATCCTGAAGCTTTCTTT. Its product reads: CASSPTNPVGNPEAFF.